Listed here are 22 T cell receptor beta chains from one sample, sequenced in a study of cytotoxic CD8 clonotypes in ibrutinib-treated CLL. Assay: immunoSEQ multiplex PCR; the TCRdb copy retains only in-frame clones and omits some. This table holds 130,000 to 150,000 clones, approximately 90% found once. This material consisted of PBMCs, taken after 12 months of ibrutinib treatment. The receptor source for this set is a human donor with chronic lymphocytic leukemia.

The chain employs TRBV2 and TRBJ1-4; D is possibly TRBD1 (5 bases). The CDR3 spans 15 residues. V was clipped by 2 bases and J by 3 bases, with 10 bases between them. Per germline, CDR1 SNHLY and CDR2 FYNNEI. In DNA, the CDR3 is TGTGCCAGCAGTGAACTCCAGGGCGCTAATGAAAAACTGTTTTTT. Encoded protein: CASSELQGANEKLFF.

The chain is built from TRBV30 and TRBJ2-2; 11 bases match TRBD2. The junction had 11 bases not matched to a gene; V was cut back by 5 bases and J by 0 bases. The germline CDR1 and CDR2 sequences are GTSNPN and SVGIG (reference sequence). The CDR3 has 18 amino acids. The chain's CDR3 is CAWGTSGRIPANTGELFF. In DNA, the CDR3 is TGTGCCTGGGGGACTAGCGGAAGAATACCCGCGAACACCGGGGAGCTGTTTTTT.

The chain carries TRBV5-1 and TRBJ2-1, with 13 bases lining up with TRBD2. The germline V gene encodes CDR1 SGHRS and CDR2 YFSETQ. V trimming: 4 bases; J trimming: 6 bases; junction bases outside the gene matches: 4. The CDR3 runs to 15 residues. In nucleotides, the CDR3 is TGCGCCAGCAGCGAACTAGCGGGAGGGCCCAATGAGCAGTTCTTC. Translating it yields CASSELAGGPNEQFF.

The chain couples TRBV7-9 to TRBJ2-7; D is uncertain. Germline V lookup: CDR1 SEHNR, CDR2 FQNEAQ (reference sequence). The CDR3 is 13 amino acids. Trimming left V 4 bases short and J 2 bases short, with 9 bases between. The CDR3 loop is CASSSWSTYEQYF. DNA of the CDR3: TGTGCCAGCAGCTCTTGGTCGACCTACGAGCAGTACTTC.

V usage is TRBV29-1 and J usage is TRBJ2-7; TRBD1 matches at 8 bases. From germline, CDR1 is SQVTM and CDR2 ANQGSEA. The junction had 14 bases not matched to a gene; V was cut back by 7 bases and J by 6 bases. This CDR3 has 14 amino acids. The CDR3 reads CSAKSPGQATEQYF. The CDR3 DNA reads TGCAGCGCTAAATCACCGGGACAGGCGACCGAGCAGTACTTC.

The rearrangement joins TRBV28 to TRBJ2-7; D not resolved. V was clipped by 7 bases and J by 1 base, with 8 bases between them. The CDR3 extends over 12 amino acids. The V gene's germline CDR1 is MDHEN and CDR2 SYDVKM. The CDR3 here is CASIGLSYEQYF. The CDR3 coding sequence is TGTGCCAGCATAGGGCTTTCCTACGAGCAGTACTTC.

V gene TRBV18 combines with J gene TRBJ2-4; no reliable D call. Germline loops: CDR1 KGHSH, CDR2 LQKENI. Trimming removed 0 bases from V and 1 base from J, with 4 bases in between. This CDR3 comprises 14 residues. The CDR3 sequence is CASSPPAAKNIQYF. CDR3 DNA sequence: TGTGCCAGCTCACCACCAGCCGCCAAAAACATTCAGTACTTC.

The CDR3 here is CASSLDITYEQYF. In DNA, the CDR3 is TGTGCCAGCAGCTTGGACATAACCTACGAGCAGTACTTC. The chain is built from TRBV7-9 and TRBJ2-7; tentatively, D is TRBD1 (5 bases). Trimming took off 3 bases at V and 2 bases at J, with 8 bases between the two ends. Germline CDR1 and CDR2: SEHNR and FQNEAQ (reference sequence). The CDR3 covers 13 residues.

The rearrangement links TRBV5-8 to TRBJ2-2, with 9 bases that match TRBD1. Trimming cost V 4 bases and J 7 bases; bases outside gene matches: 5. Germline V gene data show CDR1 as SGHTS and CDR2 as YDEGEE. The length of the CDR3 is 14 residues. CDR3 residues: CASSLRQGVGELFF. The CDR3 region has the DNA TGTGCCAGCAGCCTTCGACAGGGGGTCGGGGAGCTGTTTTTT. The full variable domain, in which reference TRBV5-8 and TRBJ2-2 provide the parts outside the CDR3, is EAGVTQSPTHLIKTRGQQATLRCSPISGHTSVYWYQQALGLGLQFLLWYDEGEERNRGNFPPRFSGRQFPNYSSELNVNALELEDSALYLCASSLRQGVGELFFGEGSRLTVL.

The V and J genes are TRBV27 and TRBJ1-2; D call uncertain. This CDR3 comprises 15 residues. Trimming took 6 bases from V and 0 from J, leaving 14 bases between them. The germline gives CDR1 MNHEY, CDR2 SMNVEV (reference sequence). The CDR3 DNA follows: TGTGCCAGCAGCCCCCGTGGGTCAGCTAACTATGGCTACACCTTC. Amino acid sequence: CASSPRGSANYGYTF.

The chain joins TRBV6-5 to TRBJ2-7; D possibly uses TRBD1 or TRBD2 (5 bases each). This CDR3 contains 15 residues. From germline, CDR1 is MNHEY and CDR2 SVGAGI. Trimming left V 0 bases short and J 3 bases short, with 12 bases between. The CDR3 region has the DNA TGTGCCAGCAGTTACTCCACGGCAGGGAGCTACGAGCAGTACTTC. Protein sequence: CASSYSTAGSYEQYF.

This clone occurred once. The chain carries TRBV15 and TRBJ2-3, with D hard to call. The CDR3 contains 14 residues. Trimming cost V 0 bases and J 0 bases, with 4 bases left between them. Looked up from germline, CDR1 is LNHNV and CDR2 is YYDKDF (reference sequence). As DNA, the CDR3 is TGTGCCACCAGCAGAGAGGAAAGCACAGATACGCAGTATTTT. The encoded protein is CATSREESTDTQYF.

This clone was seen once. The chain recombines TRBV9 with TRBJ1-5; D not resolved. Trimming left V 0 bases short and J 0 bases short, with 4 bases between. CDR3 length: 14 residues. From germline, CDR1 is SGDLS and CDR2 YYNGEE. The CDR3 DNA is TGTGCCAGCAGCGTAGGGAATAGCAATCAGCCCCAGCATTTT. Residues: CASSVGNSNQPQHF.

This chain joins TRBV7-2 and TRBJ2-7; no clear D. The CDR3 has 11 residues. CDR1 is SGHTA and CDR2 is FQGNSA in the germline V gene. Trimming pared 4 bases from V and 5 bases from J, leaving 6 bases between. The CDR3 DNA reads TGTGCCAGCAGCTGGAATAACGAGCAGTACTTC. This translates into CASSWNNEQYF.

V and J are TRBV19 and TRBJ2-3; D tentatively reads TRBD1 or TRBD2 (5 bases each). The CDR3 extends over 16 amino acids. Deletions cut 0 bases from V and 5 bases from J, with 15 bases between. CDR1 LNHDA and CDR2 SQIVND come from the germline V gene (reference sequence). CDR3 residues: CASSIDGTSERDTQYF. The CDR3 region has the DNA TGTGCCAGTAGTATAGACGGGACCTCAGAGAGAGATACGCAGTATTTT.

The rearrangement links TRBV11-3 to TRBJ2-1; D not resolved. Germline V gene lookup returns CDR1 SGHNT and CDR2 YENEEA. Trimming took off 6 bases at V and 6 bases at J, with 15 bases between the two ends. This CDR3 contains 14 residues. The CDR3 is CASSNAQARNEQFF. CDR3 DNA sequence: TGTGCCAGCAGTAACGCCCAGGCGCGCAATGAGCAGTTCTTC.

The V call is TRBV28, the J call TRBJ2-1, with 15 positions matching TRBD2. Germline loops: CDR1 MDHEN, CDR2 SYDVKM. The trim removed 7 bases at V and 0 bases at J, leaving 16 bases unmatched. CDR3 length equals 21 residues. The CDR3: CASIPPPGLAGGFSSYNEQFF. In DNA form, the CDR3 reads TGTGCCAGCATCCCTCCCCCGGGACTAGCGGGAGGTTTTAGCTCCTACAATGAGCAGTTCTTC.

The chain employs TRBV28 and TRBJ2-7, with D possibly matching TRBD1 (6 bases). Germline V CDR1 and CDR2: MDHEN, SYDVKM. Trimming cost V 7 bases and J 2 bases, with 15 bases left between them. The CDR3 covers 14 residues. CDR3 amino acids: CASMLRGQTYEQYF. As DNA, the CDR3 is TGTGCCAGCATGCTCAGGGGTCAGACCTACGAGCAGTACTTC.

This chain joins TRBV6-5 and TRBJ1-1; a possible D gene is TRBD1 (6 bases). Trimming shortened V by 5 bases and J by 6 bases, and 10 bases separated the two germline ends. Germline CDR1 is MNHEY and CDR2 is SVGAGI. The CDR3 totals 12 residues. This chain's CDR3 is CASSLGGAEAFF. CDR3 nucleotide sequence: TGTGCCAGCAGTCTAGGGGGAGCTGAAGCTTTCTTT.

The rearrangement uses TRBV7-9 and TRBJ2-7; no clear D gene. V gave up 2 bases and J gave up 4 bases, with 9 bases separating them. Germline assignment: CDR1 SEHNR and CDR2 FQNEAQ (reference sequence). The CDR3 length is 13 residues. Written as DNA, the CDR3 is TGTGCCAGCAGCTTACTAGTTACATACGAGCAGTACTTC. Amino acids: CASSLLVTYEQYF.

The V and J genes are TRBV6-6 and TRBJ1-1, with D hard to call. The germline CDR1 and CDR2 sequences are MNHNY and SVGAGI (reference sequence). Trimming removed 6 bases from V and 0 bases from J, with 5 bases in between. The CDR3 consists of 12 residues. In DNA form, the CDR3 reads TGTGCCAGCAGAGTCTTGAACACTGAAGCTTTCTTT. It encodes CASRVLNTEAFF.

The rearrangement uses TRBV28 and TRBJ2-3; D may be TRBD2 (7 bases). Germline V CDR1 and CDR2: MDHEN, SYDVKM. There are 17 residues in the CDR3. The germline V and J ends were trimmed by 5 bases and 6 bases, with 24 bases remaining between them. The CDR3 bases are TGTGCCAGCAGTCAACGCCTAGGAGGGGGGGATGCGGATACGCAGTATTTT. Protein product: CASSQRLGGGDADTQYF.